This T cell receptor beta chain originates from a study of blood T cells in healthy people across ages. Together with a sample-barcoded 5' primer, a J-beta primer mix was included in a second PCR lasting about 6 to 11 cycles. TCRdb re-derived calls from the 5' RACE reads in MiXCR, one entry per CDR3 protein. Among 800,000 or so distinct CDR3 sequences listed, more than 20% were seen once. This CDR3 has 17 residues. CDR1 is SGHRS, CDR2 YFSETQ, per germline. Trimming cost V 4 bases and J 5 bases; bases outside gene matches: 12. These data were also reused for a study on T cells of mothers and their children.

This sequence originates from a boy younger than 18 in good health. The specimen was blood. This rearrangement joins TRBV5-1 to TRBJ2-3, with 11 bases identical to TRBD2. The DNA of the CDR3 is TGCGCCAGCAGCCAATCGGGCAGACTAGCGGGGAAAGATACGCAGTATTTT. Translating it yields CASSQSGRLAGKDTQYF.